The clone carrying this T cell receptor (beta chain) was observed at least ten times. The starting material, 2 million PBMCs stored at -80 C, gave rise to the unsorted libraries. These data come from a study of neurological immune-mediated disorders. The CDR3 is made up of 15 amino acids. Germline values: CDR1 LNHNV, CDR2 YYDKDF (reference sequence). Trimming stripped 0 bases from V and 2 bases from J, with 11 bases between. Synthesis of cDNA was accomplished via 5'RACE employing 10-nucleotide random UMIs. TCRdb re-called the 5' RACE reads through MiXCR, storing one row per CDR3 protein. The repertoire has approximately 40,000 distinct CDR3 sequences, more than 9.5% of them found once; the top ten carry about 1.3%.

J is TRBJ2-7 and V is TRBV15, with D possibly TRBD1 on 5 matching bases. This receptor was identified in a female donor in good health. The specimen sequenced was PBMCs. The CDR3 here is CATSRERGPTYEQYF. The CDR3 nucleotides are TGTGCCACCAGCAGAGAAAGGGGCCCCACCTACGAGCAGTACTTC. The full variable domain, rest sourced from reference TRBV15 and TRBJ2-7, is DAMVIQNPRYQVTQFGKPVTLSCSQTLNHNVMYWYQQKSSQAPKLLFHYYDKDFNNEADTPDNFQSRRPNTSFCFLDIRSPGLGDTAMYLCATSRERGPTYEQYFGPGTRLTVT.